In this sample, the clone carrying this T cell receptor beta chain turned up a few times. Its antigen is still unknown. A second about 6 to 12 cycle PCR used barcoded and J-beta primers. Using its own MiXCR run on the 5' RACE reads, TCRdb lists one record per CDR3 protein. The table records roughly 1 million distinct CDR3 sequences, about 25% of them present only once. V lost 7 bases, J lost 7 bases, and 19 bases lay in between. This CDR3 has 13 residues. Germline V gene lookup returns CDR1 SQVTM and CDR2 ANQGSEA. The data were taken from a study of blood T cells in healthy people across ages. Study at large: Capturing about one barcoded beta molecule per two T cells was achieved by template switching.

General study points: TCR beta diversity, measured per million T cells, fell in a roughly linear way with age.

This sample was shared with a second study, whose subject was T cells of mothers and their children. That report adds: Over 8.5 million TCR beta CDR3 reads were obtained from each mother, and about 3 million from each child.

Material for sequencing was blood. The sequence was obtained from a girl aged 2-9 years in good health. The chain links TRBV29-1 to TRBJ2-5, with D possibly matching TRBD1 (6 bases). The CDR3 DNA follows: TGCAGCGCCATGGACAGCGTCCGTGGGACCCAGTACTTC. The encoded protein is CSAMDSVRGTQYF.